One sample yielded the 29 T cell receptor beta chains listed below, sequenced in a study of T cells in Graves' hyperthyroidism and ophthalmopathy. What was amplified from RNA transcripts were TCR beta CDR3 regions. TCR CDR3 underwent first-round RT-PCR with the HTBI primer set. TCRdb re-called the multiplex PCR reads through MiXCR, storing one row per CDR3 protein. The sample consists of about 600,000 distinct CDR3 sequences, roughly 16% of them appearing once. The sequencing sample was made of blood. Source of these receptors: a woman aged 40-49 years with Graves' ophthalmopathy.

This clonotype showed up many times. The chain recombines TRBV12-3 or TRBV12-4 with TRBJ2-2; D is possibly TRBD2 (6 bases). V dropped 3 bases and J dropped 8 bases, with 16 bases sitting between them. This CDR3 comprises 15 residues. CDR3 region: CASSLGLFYQGELFF. CDR3 in DNA: TGTGCCAGCAGTTTGGGACTGTTCTATCAGGGGGAGCTGTTTTTT.

This clonotype has ten or more counts. The V and J genes are TRBV18 and TRBJ2-7; tentatively, D is TRBD2 (6 bases). The V end lost 6 bases, the J end lost 2 bases, and 11 bases lay between the germline ends. This CDR3 has 13 residues. Looked up from germline, CDR1 is KGHSH and CDR2 is LQKENI. The CDR3 loop reads CASSRDLTYEQYF. In nucleotides, the CDR3 is TGTGCCAGCTCGCGGGATTTGACCTACGAGCAGTACTTC. Complete variable domain (other parts from reference TRBV18 and TRBJ2-7): NAGVMQNPRHLVRRRGQEARLRCSPMKGHSHVYWYRQLPEEGLKFMVYLQKENIIDESGMPKERFSAEFPKEGPSILRIQQVVRGDSAAYFCASSRDLTYEQYFGPGTRLTVT.

In this sample, this clonotype turned up a few times. As DNA, the CDR3 is TGTGCCAGCAGCGCGGCCCCGACACCTTACAATGAGCAGTTCTTC. It yields the protein CASSAAPTPYNEQFF. This chain connects TRBV9 to TRBJ2-1; no clear D. Germline V CDR1 and CDR2: SGDLS, YYNGEE. The germline V and J ends were trimmed by 3 bases and 4 bases, with 14 bases remaining between them. CDR3 length equals 15 residues. The full variable domain, completed using reference TRBV9 and TRBJ2-1, is DSGVTQTPKHLITATGQRVTLRCSPRSGDLSVYWYQQSLDQGLQFLIQYYNGEERAKGNILERFSAQQFPDLHSELNLSSLELGDSALYFCASSAAPTPYNEQFFGPGTRLTVL.

Of note for this clonotype: A single base separates this from a much larger clone, so it may be a read error. This sequence joins TRBV30 and TRBJ2-1; weak D call: TRBD2 (7 bases). This CDR3 contains 14 residues. The ends were cut back, 2 bases at V and 4 bases at J, with 12 bases in the middle. CDR1 and CDR2 from the germline V gene are GTSNPN and SVGIG (reference sequence). CDR3 region: CAWSFRGGYNEQFF. CDR3 bases: TGTGCCTGGAGTTTTAGGGGGGGTTACAATGAGCAGTTCTTC.

The sample holds many counts of this clonotype. The chain employs TRBV20-1 and TRBJ2-1; TRBD2 agrees at 11 bases. The length of the CDR3 is 16 residues. Germline assignment: CDR1 DFQATT and CDR2 SNEGSKA (reference sequence). Unmatched junction bases numbered 7, after V lost 1 base and J lost 5 bases. In DNA form, the CDR3 reads TGCAGTGCTAGAGGTCGGCTAGCGGGGGGCAACAATGAGCAGTTCTTC. Protein product: CSARGRLAGGNNEQFF.

Only one count was recorded for this clonotype. A clone one base away is much larger, so this may be a read error. This rearrangement joins TRBV27 to TRBJ2-7, with TRBD2 matching over 7 bases. Trimming removed 5 bases from V and 7 bases from J; junction bases left unmatched: 11. CDR1 and CDR2 (germline): MNHEY, SMNVEV (reference sequence). The CDR3 consists of 14 residues. DNA for the CDR3: TGTGCCAGCAGTCCGGGCAGGGAGGGCAATGAGCAGTACTTC. It is translated as CASSPGREGNEQYF.

This clonotype was seen ten or more times. V is TRBV5-1 and J is TRBJ2-5, with D perhaps TRBD1 (6 bases). CDR3 size: 15 residues. The germline V gene has CDR1 SGHRS and CDR2 YFSETQ. The ends were cut back, 7 bases at V and 5 bases at J, with 21 bases in the middle. This chain's CDR3 is CASGQTDYEWETQYF. CDR3 in DNA: TGCGCCAGCGGACAGACTGATTATGAGTGGGAGACCCAGTACTTC.

Many counts were recorded for this clonotype. The gene calls are TRBV6-2 or TRBV6-3 and TRBJ2-1, with 7 bases lining up with TRBD2. The CDR3 contains 15 residues. V shed 0 bases and J 6 bases; nucleotides not matched to a gene: 5. Germline CDR1 is MNHEY and CDR2 is SVGEGT. CDR3: CASSYSNSGRNEQFF. DNA for the CDR3: TGTGCCAGCAGTTACTCGAATAGCGGGCGCAATGAGCAGTTCTTC.

The V and J genes are TRBV29-1 and TRBJ2-7; either TRBD1 or TRBD2 may supply D (5 bases each). CDR1 is SQVTM, CDR2 ANQGSEA, per germline. The V end lost 1 base, the J end lost 2 bases, and 15 bases lay between the germline ends. The CDR3 runs 15 residues. As DNA, the CDR3 is TGCAGCGTTGAAGCTGAGGGGCCCAGGCCCTACGAGCAGTACTTC. Translation gives CSVEAEGPRPYEQYF.

The chain couples TRBV20-1 to TRBJ2-1, with TRBD1 as a possible D gene (6 bases). V gave up 5 bases and J gave up 10 bases, with 15 bases separating them. The CDR3 contains 12 residues. Per the germline V gene, CDR1 is DFQATT and CDR2 is SNEGSKA (reference sequence). CDR3 residues: CSAVDRSLEQFF. CDR3 nucleotides: TGCAGTGCTGTCGACAGGTCACTCGAGCAGTTCTTC.

As for this clonotype: Just one base apart from a much larger clone, this may be a read error. The CDR3 DNA sequence: TGTACCAGCAGTGCCTACCGGACAGGGGTGTTCCCCCAGGACACCGGGGAGCTGTTTTTT. Its protein is CTSSAYRTGVFPQDTGELFF. V and J are TRBV28 and TRBJ2-2; 9 bases align to TRBD1. This CDR3 contains 20 residues. Per germline, CDR1 MDHEN and CDR2 SYDVKM.

This clonotype has only a few counts. The chain employs TRBV27 and TRBJ1-2; 8 bases align to TRBD1. V was clipped by 4 bases and J by 6 bases; unmatched bases: 10. This CDR3 region has 15 residues. Looked up from germline, CDR1 is MNHEY and CDR2 is SMNVEV (reference sequence). The CDR3 sequence is CASSSHPDRAHGYTF. The CDR3 nucleotides read TGTGCCAGCAGTTCACACCCGGACAGGGCGCATGGCTACACCTTC.

The chain uses TRBV6-5 and TRBJ2-3, with D hard to call. V dropped 4 bases and J dropped 0 bases, with 11 bases sitting between them. The germline V gene has CDR1 MNHEY and CDR2 SVGAGI. There are 15 residues in the CDR3. The CDR3 bases are TGTGCCAGCAGTTCGGACGGCTCTAGCACAGATACGCAGTATTTT. Amino acids: CASSSDGSSTDTQYF.

This clonotype was recorded at least ten times. This chain uses TRBV28 with TRBJ2-7; either TRBD1 or TRBD2 may fit D (5 bases each). V was cut by 8 bases and J by 1 base, with 15 bases left in between. CDR3 size: 14 residues. Germline CDR1 and CDR2: MDHEN and SYDVKM. Here the CDR3 reads CASHGTLASYEQYF. CDR3 in DNA: TGTGCCAGCCATGGGACCCTGGCTTCCTACGAGCAGTACTTC.

The chain is built from TRBV18 and TRBJ1-1; no clear D gene. V dropped 1 base and J dropped 3 bases, with 21 bases sitting between them. The germline CDR1 and CDR2 sequences are KGHSH and LQKENI. The CDR3 length is 18 residues. The CDR3 DNA sequence: TGTGCCAGCTCACCACGCGGGTTCCTATCGGGGATGCACACTGAAGCTTTCTTT. Its translation: CASSPRGFLSGMHTEAFF.

Ten or more counts support this clonotype. The chain joins TRBV13 to TRBJ2-1; D unclear. Trimming left V 8 bases short and J 6 bases short, with 8 bases between. The CDR3 loop spans 11 amino acids. Germline V gene sequence: CDR1 PRHDT, CDR2 FYEKMQ (reference sequence). The CDR3 DNA is TGTGCCAGCTCTTCAATCAATGAGCAGTTCTTC. Protein product: CASSSINEQFF.

The rearrangement joins TRBV4-1 to TRBJ1-4; 10 bases agree with TRBD1. With V trimmed by 2 bases and J by 6 bases, 6 bases remained unmatched. Looked up from germline, CDR1 is MGHRA and CDR2 is YSYEKL. This CDR3 spans 16 amino acids. CDR3 DNA sequence: TGCGCCAGCAGCCAACCACTCGGGACAGGGGATGAAAAACTGTTTTTT. Residues: CASSQPLGTGDEKLFF.

This clonotype was recorded only once. The gene calls are TRBV7-6 and TRBJ2-2; 8 bases fit TRBD1. CDR3 length equals 16 residues. J lost 8 bases, V lost 6 bases, and 14 bases had no gene match. Germline values: CDR1 SGHVS, CDR2 FNYEAQ. The CDR3 nucleotides are TGTGCCAGCAGACAATGGACAGGGCCTCGAGGGGGGGAGCTGTTTTTT. Its translation: CASRQWTGPRGGELFF.

J is TRBJ1-3 and V is TRBV6-1; TRBD1 might be the D (6 bases). Trimming removed 4 bases at V and 0 bases at J, with 7 bases between. Per the germline V gene, CDR1 is MNHNS and CDR2 is SASEGT. The CDR3 is made up of 14 amino acids. The CDR3 nucleotides read TGTGCCAGCAGTGCAGGGGTCTCTGGAAACACCATATATTTT. Translation gives CASSAGVSGNTIYF.

This clonotype was detected ten times or more. The chain has TRBV20-1 and TRBJ1-5; 8 bases agree with TRBD1. J lost 5 bases, V lost 5 bases, and 11 bases had no gene match. Per the germline V gene, CDR1 is DFQATT and CDR2 is SNEGSKA (reference sequence). The CDR3 sequence is 15 residues long. CDR3 sequence reads: CSALRQGPFDQPQHF. The CDR3 DNA reads TGCAGTGCTCTAAGACAGGGGCCGTTTGATCAGCCCCAGCATTTT.

The J gene is TRBJ1-5, the V gene TRBV15; D gene ambiguous. Trimming removed 1 base from V and 8 bases from J, with 12 bases in between. The CDR3 consists of 14 residues. Germline V CDR1 and CDR2: LNHNV, YYDKDF (reference sequence). CDR3 loop: CATSRATWGEPQHF. In DNA form, the CDR3 reads TGTGCCACCAGCAGAGCCACATGGGGTGAGCCCCAGCATTTT. Looking up the rest from reference TRBV15 and TRBJ1-5 gives the full variable domain: DAMVIQNPRYQVTQFGKPVTLSCSQTLNHNVMYWYQQKSSQAPKLLFHYYDKDFNNEADTPDNFQSRRPNTSFCFLDIRSPGLGDTAMYLCATSRATWGEPQHFGDGTRLSIL.

This clonotype showed up just a few times. The chain combines TRBV7-9 with TRBJ2-7; D unresolved. The CDR3 has 12 residues. Per the germline V gene, CDR1 is SEHNR and CDR2 is FQNEAQ (reference sequence). V lost 7 bases and J lost 1, with 8 bases in between. The CDR3 loop is CASTQSSYEQYF. In DNA, the CDR3 is TGTGCCAGCACCCAAAGTTCCTACGAGCAGTACTTC.

This clonotype was detected a few times. The chain couples TRBV27 to TRBJ1-1; 8 bases map to TRBD1. CDR3 size: 15 residues. J gave up 5 bases and V 8 bases, and 13 bases lay outside the gene matches. CDR1 and CDR2 from the germline V gene are MNHEY and SMNVEV (reference sequence). The CDR3 spells CASGRHRGVGTEAFF. In nucleotides, the CDR3 is TGTGCCAGCGGCCGCCACAGGGGGGTGGGGACTGAAGCTTTCTTT.

This clonotype was counted at least ten times. The V call is TRBV5-1, the J call TRBJ2-7; D is possibly TRBD1 or TRBD2 (5 bases each). The V gene lost 5 bases and the J gene lost 7 bases, with 22 bases spanning the gap. The germline CDR1 and CDR2 sequences are SGHRS and YFSETQ. This CDR3 has 15 residues. The CDR3, as DNA: TGCGCCAGCAGACCGACTACCCTGGTGGGGGAAGAGCAGTACTTC. Encoded protein: CASRPTTLVGEEQYF.

Ten or more counts support this clonotype. The J gene is TRBJ1-1, the V gene TRBV18; D is undetermined. CDR3 length: 15 residues. The germline V gene encodes CDR1 KGHSH and CDR2 LQKENI. The germline V and J ends were trimmed by 3 bases and 0 bases, with 11 bases remaining between them. The CDR3 DNA sequence: TGTGCCAGCTCACCTCAGGAGGACCTGAACACTGAAGCTTTCTTT. Translated: CASSPQEDLNTEAFF.

This clonotype was observed a handful of times. J is TRBJ2-3 and V is TRBV18; 9 bases match TRBD2. With 1 base clipped from V and 4 bases from J, the junction kept 6 bases outside the gene matches. CDR3 size: 16 residues. The germline gives CDR1 KGHSH, CDR2 LQKENI. CDR3 bases: TGTGCCAGCTCACCACGGGCTAGCGGGGCGTCAGATACGCAGTATTTT. The encoded protein is CASSPRASGASDTQYF. Full variable domain (missing parts from reference TRBV18 and TRBJ2-3): NAGVMQNPRHLVRRRGQEARLRCSPMKGHSHVYWYRQLPEEGLKFMVYLQKENIIDESGMPKERFSAEFPKEGPSILRIQQVVRGDSAAYFCASSPRASGASDTQYFGPGTRLTVL.

This clonotype showed up just a few times. The chain links TRBV11-2 to TRBJ2-7; TRBD1 might be the D (6 bases). The germline V gene encodes CDR1 SGHAT and CDR2 FQNNGV. This CDR3 has 17 amino acids. V gave up 5 bases and J gave up 0 bases, with 20 bases separating them. The CDR3 is CASSNHPGAESSYEQYF. The CDR3 DNA reads as TGTGCCAGCAGCAACCACCCAGGGGCGGAGAGCTCCTACGAGCAGTACTTC. The full variable domain, its missing parts supplied by reference TRBV11-2 and TRBJ2-7, is EAGVAQSPRYKIIEKRQSVAFWCNPISGHATLYWYQQILGQGPKLLIQFQNNGVVDDSQLPKDRFSAERLKGVDSTLKIQPAKLEDSAVYLCASSNHPGAESSYEQYFGPGTRLTVT.

The chain recombines TRBV19 with TRBJ1-1; D gene ambiguous. Germline-derived CDR1 and CDR2 are LNHDA and SQIVND (reference sequence). This CDR3 has 13 residues. V was clipped by 9 bases and J by 5 bases, with 16 bases between them. In nucleotides, the CDR3 is TGTGCCAGCCGACCGGGCCTTTATACTGAAGCTTTCTTT. It encodes CASRPGLYTEAFF.

As to this clonotype: This may stem from a read error, because a much larger clone lies one nucleotide away. V and J are TRBV20-1 and TRBJ2-7; D not certain. Per germline, CDR1 DFQATT and CDR2 SNEGSKA (reference sequence). This CDR3 has 12 amino acids. V was trimmed by 3 bases and J by 1 base, leaving 7 bases between them. The CDR3 DNA is TGCAGTGCTAGGGACGTTTCCTACGAGCAGTACTTC. Translation: CSARDVSYEQYF.